This T cell receptor (beta chain) was profiled in a study of T-cell reconstitution after alpha-beta-depleted transplantation in children. TCRbeta library construction was performed incorporating unique molecular identifiers. One entry per CDR3 protein results from TCRdb running MiXCR on the PCR reads. The table lists hundreds of thousands of distinct CDR3 sequences, roughly 9.1% of them singletons, with 7% to 9.5% in the top ten. Trimming took 5 bases from V and 3 from J; bases not matched to a gene: 10. This CDR3 comprises 16 residues. The germline CDR1 and CDR2 sequences are PRHDT and FYEKMQ (reference sequence).

The TCR comes from a boy under three years old with acute myeloid leukemia, due to receive a stem cell transplant. The V and J genes are TRBV13 and TRBJ2-7; TRBD1 agrees at 10 bases. The specimen comprised PBMCs, sampled before TCRalphabeta/CD19-depleted stem cell transplant. The CDR3: CASSPQIGQGDYEQYF. The CDR3 DNA sequence: TGTGCCAGCAGCCCTCAAATTGGACAGGGGGACTACGAGCAGTACTTC.